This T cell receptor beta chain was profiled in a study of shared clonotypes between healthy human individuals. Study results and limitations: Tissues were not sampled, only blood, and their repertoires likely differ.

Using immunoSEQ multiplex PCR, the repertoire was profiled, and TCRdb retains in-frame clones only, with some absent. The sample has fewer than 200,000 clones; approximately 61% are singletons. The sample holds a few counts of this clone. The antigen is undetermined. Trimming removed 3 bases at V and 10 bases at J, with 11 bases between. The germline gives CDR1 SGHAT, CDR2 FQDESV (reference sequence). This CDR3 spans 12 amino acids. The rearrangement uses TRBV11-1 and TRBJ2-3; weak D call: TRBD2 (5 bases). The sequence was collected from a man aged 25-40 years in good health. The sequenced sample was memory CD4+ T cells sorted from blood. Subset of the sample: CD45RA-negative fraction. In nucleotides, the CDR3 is TGTGCCAGCAGCTTGGACCCAGCGGCGCAGTATTTT. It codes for CASSLDPAAQYF. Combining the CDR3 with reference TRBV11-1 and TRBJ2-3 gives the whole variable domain EAEVAQSPRYKITEKSQAVAFWCDPISGHATLYWYRQILGQGPELLVQFQDESVVDDSQLPKDRFSAERLKGVDSTLKIQPAELGDSAMYLCASSLDPAAQYFGPGTRLTVL.